The TCR beta chain described here comes from a study of cytotoxic CD8 clonotypes in ibrutinib-treated CLL (dated by TCRdb to about 2021). With regard to the full study: The cohort was composed of under 12 relapsed/refractory and about 15 treatment-naive patients; IGHV unmutated status was identified in 17 to 18 patients. Partial responses were observed in around 25 patients and complete responses in 2; after a median follow-up of about 69 months, remission was maintained in roughly 14 patients and progression was observed in approximately twelve. The response samples were drawn at a median of 12 months into treatment, with a range of roughly 6 to 40 months. An average of 255,043 productive templates and some 100,000 productive rearrangements was obtained per sample. Of the 70 to 100 people in the trial, around 24 had longitudinal samples available. Cryopreserved peripheral blood mononuclear cells were obtained before treatment, at response, and at either sustained remission or disease progression. Every sample from remission and from progressive disease was obtained while the patients were still on ibrutinib. Broad study findings and their caveats: Public clonotypes were rare and either shrank or stayed stable during treatment, and the rise in clonality at ibrutinib response reflected expansion of private clonotypes. Lymph node repertoires were not examined, and the timing of sampling was not matched between patients in sustained remission and those whose disease progressed. Clonality rose at ibrutinib response, remained stable during sustained remission, and dropped back toward baseline at progression. Baseline clonality was found to be higher than that of age-matched healthy donors and was strongly correlated with circulating CD8+ T-cell counts.

A MiSeq instrument was used for deep resolution sequencing, which targeted depths ranging from 1 in 1 million up to 1 in 200,000 T cells, with coverage averaging 10x for each clonotype. The immunoSEQ hsTCRB Kit was used to generate the TCR beta libraries. The study's own analysis went as follows. ImmunoSEQ Data Assistant and ImmunoSEQ Analyzer were used for data analysis, and V, D and J genes were assigned according to IMGT definitions. Clonality was computed as one minus normalized Shannon entropy of productive rearrangement frequencies, ranging from 0 to 1. Only overrepresented clonotypes making up at least 0.05% of the repertoire of each patient were included in the public clonotype analysis. Repertoires from some twelve age-matched healthy donors in immuneACCESS were used as clonality controls. TCRdb holds this immuneACCESS table with in-frame rearrangements only. Some clones are missing; in checked studies, unresolved V genes explain under half, and the rest has no known cause. That table is the source of V, J and clone size, and D and trimming were worked out from the DNA. The sample has about 68,000 clones on record, 68% of them singletons. The ten largest clones capture roughly 5.7% of the sample.

The CDR3 numbers 14 residues from cysteine through phenylalanine. Here the CDR3 DNA is all that survives: 42 bases in frame from base 1. Trimming removed 6 bases from V and 1 base from J; the gene matches leave 6 bases unexplained. Looking up the germline V gene (reference sequence) yields CDR1 MNHNY and CDR2 SVGAGI. The intended sense of this specimen's time point label: about a year on ibrutinib. For TCR beta library preparation, 1.5 to 2 micrograms of genomic DNA was extracted from cryopreserved PBMCs. Longitudinal blood samples from CLL patients on ibrutinib monotherapy were analyzed using high-throughput TCR beta sequencing. The patients were enrolled in a single-center, open-label phase 2 trial of ibrutinib monotherapy. For this clone: It lacks a known antigen. Qualities for individual bases were not recorded, and no much larger clone is one base off.

This sample comprised PBMCs, obtained after 12 months of ibrutinib treatment. The receptor comes from a human donor with chronic lymphocytic leukemia. This receptor chain uses TRBV6-6 and TRBJ2-7, with TRBD1 matching 7 junction bases. The DNA reads as follows: TGTGCCAGCAGAAGACTGACAGGGTCCTACGAGCAGTACTTC. Protein translation: CASRRLTGSYEQYF.